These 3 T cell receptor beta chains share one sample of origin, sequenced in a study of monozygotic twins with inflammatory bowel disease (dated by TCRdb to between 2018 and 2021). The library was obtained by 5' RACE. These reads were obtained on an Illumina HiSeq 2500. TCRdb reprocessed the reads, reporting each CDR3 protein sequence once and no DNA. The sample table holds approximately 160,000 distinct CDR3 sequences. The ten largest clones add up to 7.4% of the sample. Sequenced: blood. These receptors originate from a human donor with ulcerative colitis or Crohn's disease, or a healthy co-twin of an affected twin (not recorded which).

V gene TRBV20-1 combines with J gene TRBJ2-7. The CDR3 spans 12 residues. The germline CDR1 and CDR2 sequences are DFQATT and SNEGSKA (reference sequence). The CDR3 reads CSARGRNGEQYF.

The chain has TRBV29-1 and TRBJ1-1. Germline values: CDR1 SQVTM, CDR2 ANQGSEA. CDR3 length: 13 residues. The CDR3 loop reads CSVEGLREPEAFF.

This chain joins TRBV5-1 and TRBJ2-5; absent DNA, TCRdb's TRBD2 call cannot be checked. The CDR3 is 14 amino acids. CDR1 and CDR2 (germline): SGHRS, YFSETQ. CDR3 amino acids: CASSGPGLEETQYF.